These 21 T cell receptor beta chains were all obtained from the same sample, sequenced in a study of shared clonotypes between healthy human individuals (dated by TCRdb to about 2020). The library was generated by the immunoSEQ multiplex PCR assay. TCRdb provides this immuneACCESS table in a form limited to in-frame rearrangements. Some clones are lacking; in checked studies, under half of them reflect an unresolved V gene, and why the rest are absent is not known. In this sample the table shows 2 million to 2.5 million clones, 90% to 96% of which occur a single time. The ten biggest clones cover more than 0.1% of the sample. Sequencing used naive CD4+ T cells sorted from blood. The label giving this sample's cell subset or site can be read as: CD45RA+ positively selected. These receptors came from a young man in good health.

The V and J genes are TRBV28 and TRBJ2-2, with D possibly TRBD2 on 6 matching bases. Trimming pared 6 bases from V and 6 bases from J, leaving 17 bases between. The CDR3 totals 15 residues. CDR1 is MDHEN and CDR2 is SYDVKM in the germline V gene. CDR3 sequence: CASSPRGTGAGELFF. CDR3 bases: TGTGCCAGCAGCCCCCGGGGGACGGGGGCCGGGGAGCTGTTTTTT.

A remark on this clone: The sample holds other DNA sequences that translate to the same CDR3. J is TRBJ1-5 and V is TRBV9; D is unresolved. The V gene lost 2 bases and the J gene lost 1 base, with 7 bases spanning the gap. The CDR3 covers 14 residues. The germline V gene encodes CDR1 SGDLS and CDR2 YYNGEE. CDR3 sequence (DNA): TGTGCCAGCAGCGTGGCCGGGAGCAATCAGCCCCAGCATTTT. Translating it yields CASSVAGSNQPQHF.

The rearrangement links TRBV18 to TRBJ1-2; 9 nucleotides align to TRBD1. The V gene's germline CDR1 is KGHSH and CDR2 LQKENI. CDR3 size: 16 residues. Trimming removed 0 bases from V and 2 bases from J; junction bases left unmatched: 4. This CDR3 is CASSPPMTGGNYGYTF. The CDR3 DNA is TGTGCCAGCTCACCACCGATGACAGGGGGGAACTATGGCTACACCTTC.

The V gene is TRBV5-6, the J gene TRBJ1-1; D unclear. Trimming shortened V by 0 bases and J by 2 bases, and 5 bases separated the two germline ends. The CDR3 is 13 residues long. Germline V gene sequence: CDR1 SGHDT, CDR2 YYEEEE. Here the CDR3 DNA reads TGTGCCAGCAGCTTGGTTCCAAACACTGAAGCTTTCTTT. Amino acid sequence: CASSLVPNTEAFF.

The chain combines TRBV6-5 with TRBJ2-3; 8 positions match TRBD1. The germline gives CDR1 MNHEY, CDR2 SVGAGI. The CDR3 has 15 residues. V shed 5 bases and J 4 bases; nucleotides not matched to a gene: 8. CDR3 loop: CASSRTGKRADTQYF. The CDR3 DNA reads as TGTGCCAGCAGTCGGACAGGGAAGAGGGCAGATACGCAGTATTTT.

The chain couples TRBV13 to TRBJ1-6; D call uncertain. From germline, CDR1 is PRHDT and CDR2 FYEKMQ (reference sequence). Trimming removed 7 bases at V and 4 bases at J, with 14 bases between. This CDR3 comprises 15 residues. This CDR3 is CASKGRAEYNSPLHF. In DNA, the CDR3 is TGTGCCAGCAAGGGAAGGGCAGAATATAATTCACCCCTCCACTTT. Full variable domain (missing parts from reference TRBV13 and TRBJ1-6): AAGVIQSPRHLIKEKRETATLKCYPIPRHDTVYWYQQGPGQDPQFLISFYEKMQSDKGSIPDRFSAQQFSDYHSELNMSSLELGDSALYFCASKGRAEYNSPLHFGNGTRLTVT.

This clone was recorded only once. In DNA form, the CDR3 reads TGTGCCAGCAGCTTGGATTGGGACACTGAAGCTTTCTTT. As protein: CASSLDWDTEAFF. The rearrangement links TRBV5-4 to TRBJ1-1; no definite D call. Per the germline V gene, CDR1 is SGHNT and CDR2 is YYREEE (reference sequence). Trimming took 0 bases from V and 3 from J, leaving 6 bases between them. The CDR3 contains 13 residues.

This chain uses TRBV5-4 with TRBJ1-2; D call uncertain. This CDR3 region has 15 residues. In germline, CDR1 is SGHNT, CDR2 YYREEE (reference sequence). V was cut by 1 base and J by 4 bases, with 14 bases left in between. Written as DNA, the CDR3 is TGTGCCAGCAGCTTGCATGAGGGCCCCAGCTATGGCTACACCTTC. Encoded protein: CASSLHEGPSYGYTF. The full variable domain, with the rest looked up from reference TRBV5-4 and TRBJ1-2, is ETGVTQSPTHLIKTRGQQVTLRCSSQSGHNTVSWYQQALGQGPQFIFQYYREEENGRGNFPPRFSGLQFPNYSSELNVNALELDDSALYLCASSLHEGPSYGYTFGSGTRLTVV.

This chain connects TRBV19 to TRBJ2-7; D gene ambiguous. CDR1 and CDR2 (germline): LNHDA, SQIVND (reference sequence). The CDR3 runs to 14 residues. V lost 1 base, J lost 2 bases, and 9 bases lay in between. The CDR3 protein is CASSIGQAAYEQYF. CDR3 DNA: TGTGCCAGTAGTATAGGTCAGGCGGCCTACGAGCAGTACTTC. The full variable domain, its missing parts supplied by reference TRBV19 and TRBJ2-7, is DGGITQSPKYLFRKEGQNVTLSCEQNLNHDAMYWYRQDPGQGLRLIYYSQIVNDFQKGDIAEGYSVSREKKESFPLTVTSAQKNPTAFYLCASSIGQAAYEQYFGPGTRLTVT.

The chain recombines TRBV16 with TRBJ2-5; 8 bases are a match to TRBD1. V shed 4 bases and J 4 bases; nucleotides not matched to a gene: 8. This CDR3 comprises 15 residues. Per germline, CDR1 KGHSY and CDR2 FQNENV. The CDR3 bases are TGTGCCAGCAGCCCGGGCCAGGGGGCAGGAGAGACCCAGTACTTC. Translating gives CASSPGQGAGETQYF.

The table lists this clone with a count of one. V gene TRBV30 combines with J gene TRBJ1-2; 7 bases map to TRBD1. There are 13 residues in the CDR3. Losses at the gene ends were 4 bases for V and 5 bases for J; bases not matched to a gene: 7. Germline-derived CDR1 and CDR2 are GTSNPN and SVGIG (reference sequence). The CDR3 DNA reads TGTGCCTGGACCGGGACAGTGTCATATGGCTACACCTTC. This sequence encodes CAWTGTVSYGYTF.

Points on this clone: Other DNA sequences in this specimen translate into the identical CDR3. The V gene is TRBV5-6, the J gene TRBJ2-7, with D perhaps TRBD2 (5 bases). Per germline, CDR1 SGHDT and CDR2 YYEEEE. This CDR3 has 11 amino acids. V dropped 1 base and J dropped 6 bases, with 5 bases sitting between them. This chain's CDR3 is CASSLTSEQYF. For the CDR3, the DNA is TGTGCCAGCAGCTTGACTAGCGAGCAGTACTTC.

This chain links TRBV30 with TRBJ1-5, with TRBD1 as a possible D gene (6 bases). V lost 0 bases to trimming and J lost 6 bases, with 12 bases between them. CDR1 is GTSNPN and CDR2 is SVGIG in the germline V gene (reference sequence). The CDR3 contains 14 residues. This CDR3 reads CAWSVGRGSQPQHF. The CDR3 nucleotides are TGTGCCTGGAGTGTTGGGAGGGGGTCTCAGCCCCAGCATTTT. The whole variable domain, remainder taken from reference TRBV30 and TRBJ1-5, is SQTIHQWPATLVQPVGSPLSLECTVEGTSNPNLYWYRQAAGRGLQLLFYSVGIGQISSEVPQNLSASRPQDRQFILSSKKLLLSDSGFYLCAWSVGRGSQPQHFGDGTRLSIL.

With respect to this clone: Germline and junction disagree at one end, which may indicate a read error. The chain has TRBV2 and TRBJ2-3; TRBD2 matches 10 bases. CDR1 is SNHLY, CDR2 FYNNEI, per germline. The CDR3 runs 15 residues. The CDR3 bases are TGTGCCAGCAGAGAAGCGGGAGGGCTGGTAGATACGCAGTATTTT. It translates to CASREAGGLVDTQYF.

Here the CDR3 reads CARTSGTDTQYF. CDR3 DNA: TGTGCCCGGACTAGCGGCACAGATACGCAGTATTTT. The chain is built from TRBV30 and TRBJ2-3; 9 bases line up with TRBD2. The V gene end was trimmed by 8 bases and the J gene end by 1 base; junction bases not matched to a gene: 1. The CDR3 is made up of 12 amino acids. Germline values: CDR1 GTSNPN, CDR2 SVGIG (reference sequence).

V is TRBV10-2 and J is TRBJ2-7; 11 positions match TRBD1. Germline loops: CDR1 WSHSY, CDR2 SAAADI. CDR3 size: 14 residues. Trimming took 5 bases from V and 3 from J; bases not matched to a gene: 3. CDR3 in amino acids: CASSRDRGVYEQYF. CDR3 coding DNA: TGCGCCAGCAGTCGGGACAGGGGGGTCTACGAGCAGTACTTC.

The chain links TRBV10-1 to TRBJ2-2; D unclear. The CDR3 spans 11 residues. Germline V lookup: CDR1 WNHNN, CDR2 SYGVQD (reference sequence). With 8 bases removed from V and 4 bases from J, the gap between germline ends came to 5 bases. CDR3 region: CASGTTGELFF. As DNA, the CDR3 is TGCGCCAGCGGAACCACCGGGGAGCTGTTTTTT.

As DNA, the CDR3 is TGCGCCAGCAAATGGACTAGCGGGCCAGAGACCCAGTACTTC. Amino acids: CASKWTSGPETQYF. The gene calls are TRBV5-1 and TRBJ2-5; TRBD2 matches 11 bases. V dropped 6 bases and J dropped 4; count of bases not matched to a gene: 5. This CDR3 is built from 14 residues. The germline V gene has CDR1 SGHRS and CDR2 YFSETQ.

The chain uses TRBV29-1 and TRBJ1-2; tentative D call: TRBD1 (6 bases). In germline, CDR1 is SQVTM, CDR2 ANQGSEA. This CDR3 spans 15 amino acids. V was trimmed by 3 bases and J by 6 bases, leaving 20 bases between them. CDR3 residues: CSVEDFGGASDGYTF. DNA for the CDR3: TGCAGCGTTGAGGATTTTGGGGGGGCATCGGATGGCTACACCTTC.

This CDR3 reads CRFNSDTEAFF. CDR3 in DNA: TGCAGGTTTAATAGCGACACTGAAGCTTTCTTT. The chain recombines TRBV29-1 with TRBJ1-1, with D uncertain. Germline CDR1 reads SQVTM; CDR2 reads ANQGSEA. The CDR3 is 11 amino acids.

The rearrangement uses TRBV20-1 and TRBJ2-5; D ambiguous. The CDR3 sequence is 11 residues long. V lost 7 bases, J lost 4 bases, and 10 bases lay in between. From germline, CDR1 is DFQATT and CDR2 SNEGSKA (reference sequence). Written as DNA, the CDR3 is TGCAGTGTGGACGGCGTAGAGACCCAGTACTTC. Its protein is CSVDGVETQYF.